The rows below give T cell receptor beta chains drawn from one sample of a study of blood T cell repertoires in COVID-19. The repertoire was sequenced with immunoSEQ multiplex PCR; TCRdb's copy has only in-frame clones and lacks some. The table includes some 260,000 clones, over 65% detected once. The specimen was peripheral blood. These receptors all come from a woman over 75 with acute or convalescent COVID-19. Both conserved end residues are part of each CDR3. D genes are given only for firm matches. Clone size is stated in some rows and not others, as once, few, many or a class when expanded.

d_call j_call v_call clone_size cdr3_nt cdr3_aa
. TRBJ2-1 TRBV4-3 . TGCGCCAGCAGCCAAGAGGGGCCAGGGTTTAGCTCCTACAATGAGCAGTTCTTC CASSQEGPGFSSYNEQFF
TRBD1 TRBJ1-2 TRBV4-1 few TGCGCCAGCAGGCAACAGACAGGGCAATCCTATGGCTACACCTTC CASRQQTGQSYGYTF
. TRBJ1-3 TRBV6-5 few TGTGCCAGCACAACAGGGTTTGCTGGAAACACCATATATTTT CASTTGFAGNTIYF
TRBD1 TRBJ1-2 TRBV5-4 . TGTGCCAGCAGCGGGACAGGTCGGCGGCTATATGGCTACACCTTC CASSGTGRRLYGYTF
TRBD1 TRBJ1-2 TRBV6-5 . TGTGCCAGCAGTTCAAGACAGGGACAGGACTATGGCTACACCTTC CASSSRQGQDYGYTF
. TRBJ2-7 TRBV11-2 many TGTGCCAGCAGCTCACAGGAGGGTCCTTACGAGCAGTACTTC CASSSQEGPYEQYF
. TRBJ1-5 TRBV19 . TGTGCCAGTAGTATAACGGGGCAGACTAGAAATCAGCCCCAGCATTTT CASSITGQTRNQPQHF
TRBD1 TRBJ1-3 TRBV18 few TGTGCCAGCTCACGGGACAGAACTGGAAACACCATATATTTT CASSRDRTGNTIYF
. TRBJ1-6 TRBV6-5 . TGTGCCAGCAGCCGAGGCAGGGATAATTCACCCCTCCACTTT CASSRGRDNSPLHF
. TRBJ2-1 TRBV12-3/TRBV12-4 . TGTGCCAGCAGCGTAGGAGGGGTCTGGGCGCAGTTCTTC CASSVGGVWAQFF
TRBD1 TRBJ1-5 TRBV11-3 once TGTGCCAGCAGCTTAGCGGCAGGGGGAATACAGCCCCAGCATTTT CASSLAAGGIQPQHF
TRBD2 TRBJ2-2 TRBV9 . TGTGCCAGCAGCATCACTAGCGGGAGTGTTATGGGCACCGGGGAGCTGTTTTTT CASSITSGSVMGTGELFF
. TRBJ1-1 TRBV28 . TGTGCCAGCAGTCCCTCGCAGGGGTCCGGCACTGAAGCTTTCTTT CASSPSQGSGTEAFF
. TRBJ2-7 TRBV7-8 . TGTGCCAGCAGCTTGCGGGGAAATGAATACGAGCAGTACTTC CASSLRGNEYEQYF
. TRBJ1-2 TRBV7-9 . TGTGCCAGCAGTCCCGACGGGGAGTACGGCTACACCTTC CASSPDGEYGYTF
. TRBJ2-2 TRBV11-2 many TGTGCCAGCAGCTTGGCACGGAACACCGGGGAGCTGTTTTTT CASSLARNTGELFF
. TRBJ1-2 TRBV27 . TGTGCCAGCAGCCCTAGTGGGGGGGGTAACTATGGCTACACCTTC CASSPSGGGNYGYTF
. TRBJ1-1 TRBV12-3/TRBV12-4 . TGTGCCAGCAGTTTAGCGCAGGGCAGATACTTCTTT CASSLAQGRYFF
. TRBJ1-3 TRBV19 few TGTGCCAGTACCGATAGGAGCTCTGGAAACACCATATATTTT CASTDRSSGNTIYF
TRBD2 TRBJ2-1 TRBV5-1 . TGCGCCAGCAGCGGCTTAGCGGGAGGGTCCTACAATGAGCAGTTCTTC CASSGLAGGSYNEQFF
TRBD1 TRBJ2-5 TRBV5-1 . TGCGCCAGCAGCCCCCGACAGGGGGAGACCCAGTACTTC CASSPRQGETQYF
TRBD2 TRBJ2-7 TRBV5-5 . TGTGCCAGCAGCCCTGTGGCTAGCGGGAGGGCCTACGAGCAGTACTTC CASSPVASGRAYEQYF
TRBD2 TRBJ2-7 TRBV27 . TGTGCCAGCAGTCCGGGACTAGCGGGAGTATACGAGCAGTACTTC CASSPGLAGVYEQYF
TRBD2 TRBJ2-3 TRBV30 . TGTGCCTGGAGGACCCCCAGGCGACTAGCGGGAAACACAGATACGCAGTATTTT CAWRTPRRLAGNTDTQYF
. TRBJ1-2 TRBV11-2 . TGTGCCAGCAGCTTAGTCGGAGACTATGGCTACACCTTC CASSLVGDYGYTF
TRBD1 TRBJ1-2 TRBV9 few TGTGCCAGCAGCGTAGACCAGGGGGCGAACTATGGCTACACCTTC CASSVDQGANYGYTF
. TRBJ1-3 TRBV3-1/TRBV3-2 . TGTGCCAGCAGCCAAGAAGCGGGCAGCTCTGGAAACACCATATATTTT CASSQEAGSSGNTIYF
. TRBJ1-4 TRBV2 . TGTGCCAGCAGAGATACAGGCTGGGGTAATGAAAAACTGTTTTTT CASRDTGWGNEKLFF
TRBD1 TRBJ2-1 TRBV9 . TGTGCCAGCAGCCCCGACTTCGGGGGGACAGGGTGGAATGAGCAGTTCTTC CASSPDFGGTGWNEQFF
. TRBJ2-6 TRBV5-6 . TGTGCCAGCGGCCTAGGAGGGGGGGCCAACGTCCTGACTTTC CASGLGGGANVLTF
. TRBJ1-2 TRBV27 . TGTGCCAGCAGTGCTGCAGGGCGTGGGCATGGCTACACCTTC CASSAAGRGHGYTF
TRBD1 TRBJ1-2 TRBV12-3/TRBV12-4 once TGTGCCAGCAGCCCACAGGGGAGCTATGGCTACACCTTC CASSPQGSYGYTF
. TRBJ2-2 TRBV5-1 . TGCGCCAGCAGCAATAGCGGGACAGACACCGGGGAGCTGTTTTTT CASSNSGTDTGELFF
. TRBJ1-1 TRBV11-2 . TGTGCCAGCAGCAGGGAGTCGGTAGAGGCTTTCTTT CASSRESVEAFF
TRBD1 TRBJ2-2 TRBV7-6 . TGTGCCAGCAGCACGGGGACAGGGGGCACCACCGGGGAGCTGTTTTTT CASSTGTGGTTGELFF
TRBD2 TRBJ2-3 TRBV7-9 many TGTGCCAGCAGCCTGACTAGCGGGAGAAATACAGATACGCAGTATTTT CASSLTSGRNTDTQYF
. TRBJ2-3 TRBV7-2 . TGTGCCAGCAGCTTCGGACTATTCACAGATACGCAGTATTTT CASSFGLFTDTQYF
. TRBJ2-2 TRBV3-1/TRBV3-2 . TGTGCCAGCAGCCGGGCGTCGAACACCGGGGAGCTGTTTTTT CASSRASNTGELFF
TRBD2 TRBJ2-7 TRBV6-5 . TGTGCCAGCAGTACTAGCGGGAGTGGGAACGAGCAGTACTTC CASSTSGSGNEQYF
. TRBJ2-3 TRBV27 . TGTGCCAGCAGTGTGGACACCTCAATCCCCAATACGCAGTATTTT CASSVDTSIPNTQYF
. TRBJ1-2 TRBV5-4 . TGTGCCAGCAGCTTGGAGCGGGGGACTGGTGGCTACACCTTC CASSLERGTGGYTF
TRBD2 TRBJ2-1 TRBV11-2 once TGTGCCAGCAGCTTAAGCGGGACTAGCTCCTACAATGAGCAGTTCTTC CASSLSGTSSYNEQFF
. TRBJ2-1 TRBV27 . TGTGCCAGCAGTTCCCTCCTAGCGCATGATGAGCAGTTCTTC CASSSLLAHDEQFF
. TRBJ2-7 TRBV4-3 . TGCGCCAGCAGCCAAGAGGCGGGGTCAGGCGAGCAGTACTTC CASSQEAGSGEQYF
. TRBJ1-2 TRBV6-5 . TGTGCCAGCAGTTACGACAGGCTATATGGCTACACCTTC CASSYDRLYGYTF
TRBD2 TRBJ2-3 TRBV4-1 . TGCGCCAGCAGCCACCTACTAGCGAACATCCACGATACGCAGTATTTT CASSHLLANIHDTQYF
. TRBJ1-6 TRBV18 . TGTGCCAGCTCAATGACAGACACTGGACCCCTCCACTTT CASSMTDTGPLHF
. TRBJ1-5 TRBV2 . TGTGCCAGCAGCTACAGGGAGGGGCAGCCCCAGCATTTT CASSYREGQPQHF
. TRBJ2-7 TRBV2 once TGTGCCAGCAGGAACTCGGGAGCCCCCTCCTACGAGCAGTACTTC CASRNSGAPSYEQYF
TRBD1 TRBJ2-1 TRBV7-8 . TGTGCCAGCAGCCCAGACGAGGGGGCCGATGAGCAGTTCTTC CASSPDEGADEQFF
TRBD1 TRBJ2-7 TRBV15 . TGTGCCACCAGCGTATTACAGGGGCCAGGCCACGAGCAGTACTTC CATSVLQGPGHEQYF
TRBD1 TRBJ1-4 TRBV15 few TGTGCCACCGGTCGGAAGGGACAGGGGTCTAATGAAAAACTGTTTTTT CATGRKGQGSNEKLFF
TRBD1 TRBJ1-1 TRBV29-1 . TGCAGCGTTGAAGAGGGGGGCAGGGGGCAAACTGAAGCTTTCTTT CSVEEGGRGQTEAFF
. TRBJ1-2 TRBV6-1 . TGTGCCAGCAGTGAGTTTGAGAGCAACAGGTTTGCCAACTATGGCTACACCTTC CASSEFESNRFANYGYTF
. TRBJ1-2 TRBV10-3 . TGTGCCATCAGTGTAAGCGGGGATGGCTACACCTTC CAISVSGDGYTF
TRBD1 TRBJ1-5 TRBV18 . TGTGCCAGCTCCAACTTGGACAGGGCGAGCAATCAGCCCCAGCATTTT CASSNLDRASNQPQHF
. TRBJ1-6 TRBV6-5 . TGTGCCAGCAGTTACTCGAACAGCAGAAATTCACCCCTCCACTTT CASSYSNSRNSPLHF